This TCR beta chain comes out of a study of T cells in Graves' hyperthyroidism and ophthalmopathy. V lost 3 bases, J lost 6 bases, and 2 bases stayed unmatched. The CDR3 has 14 residues. Germline V gives CDR1 MNHNS, CDR2 SASEGT. This clonotype was detected ten times or more. Regions amplified from RNA transcripts were the TCR beta CDR3 regions. First-round RT-PCR with HTBI primers amplified the TCR CDR3 region. Each CDR3 protein is one row after TCRdb ran MiXCR on the multiplex PCR reads. The table shows 400,000 to 600,000 distinct CDR3 sequences, with roughly a sixth occurring only once. Sequencing was performed on blood. The chain is built from TRBV6-1 and TRBJ1-4, with TRBD1 matching over 9 bases. The sequence came from a woman aged 25 to 39 with Graves' ophthalmopathy. Here the CDR3 DNA reads TGTGCCAGCAGTGACCGGGACAGGGATGAAAAACTGTTTTTT. Translation: CASSDRDRDEKLFF.